This T cell receptor (beta chain) is from a study of blood T cell repertoires in COVID-19. In the study overall: Whether acute or convalescent, the COVID-19 samples came from the United States, Italy and Spain. T cells, B-cell-depleted T cells, or PBMCs provided the cDNA or gDNA that served as material.

CDR1 is SGHRS, CDR2 YFSETQ, per germline. Trimming cost V 2 bases and J 4 bases, with 10 bases left between them. The CDR3 extends over 13 amino acids. Authors' processing steps: How many nucleated cells were present was estimated from reference gene primer amplification. Assay used: immunoSEQ multiplex PCR; TCRdb lists only in-frame clones, some missing. The DNA was the basis for D and trimming; V, J and clone size are from that table. The sample holds over 95,000 clones, 80% to 90% seen once. The receptor's source is a man aged 35-49 years with acute or convalescent COVID-19. Sequencing was done on a sample of peripheral blood. V gene TRBV5-1 combines with J gene TRBJ2-7; no clear D. The CDR3 coding sequence is TGCGCCAGCAGCTTACAGACAAAGTACGAGCAGTACTTC. Amino acid sequence: CASSLQTKYEQYF.